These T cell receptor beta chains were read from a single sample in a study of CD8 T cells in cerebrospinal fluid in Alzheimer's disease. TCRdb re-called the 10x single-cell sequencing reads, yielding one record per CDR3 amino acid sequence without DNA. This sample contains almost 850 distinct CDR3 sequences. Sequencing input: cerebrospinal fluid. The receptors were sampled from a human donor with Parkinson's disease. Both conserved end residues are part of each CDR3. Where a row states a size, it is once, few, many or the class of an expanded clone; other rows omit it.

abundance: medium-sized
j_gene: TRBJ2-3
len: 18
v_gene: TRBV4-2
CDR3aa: CASSPTSGRGARTDTQYF

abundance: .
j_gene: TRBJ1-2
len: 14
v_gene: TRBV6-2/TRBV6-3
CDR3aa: CASSYSGQTYGYTF

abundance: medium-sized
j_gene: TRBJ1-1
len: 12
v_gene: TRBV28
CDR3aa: CASSLRTSKAFF

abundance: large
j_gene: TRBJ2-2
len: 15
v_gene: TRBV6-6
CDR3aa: CASSSQGKNTGELFF

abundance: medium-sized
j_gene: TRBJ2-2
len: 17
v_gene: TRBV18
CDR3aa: CASSPQTGILGTGELFF

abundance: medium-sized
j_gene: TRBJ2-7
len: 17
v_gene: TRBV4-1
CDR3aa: CASSQESIRHQFYEQYF

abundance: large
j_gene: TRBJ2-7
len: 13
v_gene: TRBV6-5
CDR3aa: CASSYAGDGEQYF

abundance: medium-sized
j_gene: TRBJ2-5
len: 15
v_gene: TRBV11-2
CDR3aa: CASSLGGTGKETQYF

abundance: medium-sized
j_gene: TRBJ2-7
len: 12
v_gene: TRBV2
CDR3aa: CASSGTSHLWYF

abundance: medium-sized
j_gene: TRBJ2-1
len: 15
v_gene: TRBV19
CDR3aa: CASSMGRGLHDEQFF

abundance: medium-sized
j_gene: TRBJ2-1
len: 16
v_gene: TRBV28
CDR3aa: CASSLFASGIYNEQFF

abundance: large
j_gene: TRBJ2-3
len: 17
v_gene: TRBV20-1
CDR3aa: CSANSGTSGGLGDTQYF

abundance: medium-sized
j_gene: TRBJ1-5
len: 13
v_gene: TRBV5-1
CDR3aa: CASSSEGDRPQHF

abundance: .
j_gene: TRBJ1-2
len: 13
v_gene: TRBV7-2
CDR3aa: CASSSRGGNGYTF

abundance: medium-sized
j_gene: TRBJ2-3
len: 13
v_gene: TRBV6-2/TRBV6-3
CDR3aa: CASSRQGTDTQYF

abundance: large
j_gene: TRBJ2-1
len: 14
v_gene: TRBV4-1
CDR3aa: CASSQAPADNEQFF

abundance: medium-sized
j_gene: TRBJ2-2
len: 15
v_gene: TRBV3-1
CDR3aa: CASSQARRGAGELFF

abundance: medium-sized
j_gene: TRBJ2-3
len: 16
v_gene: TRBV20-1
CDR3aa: CSARDPSGKNTDTQYF

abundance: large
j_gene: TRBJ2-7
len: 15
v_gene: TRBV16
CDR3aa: CASSQRGRVRGEQYF